This TCR beta chain is from a study of T cell responses to AZD1222 COVID-19 vaccine (TCRdb year 2021). Some background on the complete study: AZD1222 recipients with second doses at about 4 weeks or about 12 weeks were pooled, because spike-specific TCR depth and breadth did not differ between schedules. A total of 230 to 250 trial participants underwent TCR sequencing, of whom some 210 received two doses of AZD1222 and about 25 received two doses of the MenACWY control vaccine. Trial participants were enrolled by age into 18-55, 56-69 and 70-plus year subgroups, with roughly 160, 29 and 62 TCR-sequenced participants respectively. What the work shows at the level of the full study, not this receptor alone: Most participants were white British and females outnumbered males, and the authors suggested that clonal diversity may have been underestimated. Spike-specific TCR breadth and depth rose significantly after two AZD1222 doses compared with day 0 and with MenACWY recipients. No day 14 peak-response samples were available, so repertoires were characterized only after the peak T cell response. The 56-69-year group was small, and its depth increase did not reach significance, likely because of low power. Vaccine-associated CD4 TCRs spanned the whole spike protein, with dominant responses in regions 160-218 and 743-854. Conclusions about previously exposed vaccinees are limited, since just six AZD1222 recipients were seropositive for SARS-CoV-2 at baseline. Nearly half of unique spike-specific TCRs reportedly recognized epitopes outside regions mutated in the B.1.351 and B.1.1.7 variants.

The CDR3 has 14 amino acids, counting the end cysteine and phenylalanine. The retained sequence is limited to the CDR3, 42 bases, with the frame set at the first base. Trimming takes 5 bases off V and 7 bases off J; junction bases not matched to a gene: 3. The germline V gene (reference sequence) sets CDR1 to SEHNR and CDR2 to FQNEAQ. The CDR3 regions of human TCRbeta chains were analyzed by immunosequencing. Per the source publication's procedure: Repertoire TCRs were matched against a reference library of SARS-CoV-2-specific TCRs generated with the MIRA antigen-specificity platform. Breadth was defined as the fraction of unique TCRs that were SARS-CoV-2-associated, and depth was defined as the fraction of total T cells that were SARS-CoV-2-associated. Each spike-specific TCR was assigned to its reactive spike region and to a CD4 or CD8 class using the MIRA data. Log10-transformed breadth and depth values were compared by one-way ANOVA with Sidak's multiple comparisons tests. TCRdb limited this immuneACCESS table to in-frame rearrangements with V and J called. A share of clones is missing; checked studies link under half to unresolved V genes, and the rest is unexplained. D and trimming were read from the DNA, whereas the V and J calls and clone size are those reported in that table. The sample table records about 110,000 clones; about 90% of these occur just once. Roughly a fifth of the sample comes from the top ten.

In the case of this clone: Its antigen is unknown. Base qualities are not recorded, but no much larger clone differs from it by a single base.

Interpreted using the paper, the time point label stands for: baseline before first vaccination. Samples from vaccinated people were obtained from the UK trials COV001 and COV002, which included a single-blind randomized controlled phase 2/3 trial of AZD1222 (ChAdOx1 nCoV-19) in healthy adults. For TCRbeta chain sequencing, PBMC samples from trial participants were taken at day 0 and at day 28 after the second dose. The chain was built from TRBV7-9 and TRBJ1-6; 9 central nucleotides agree with TRBD1. The TCR was taken from an adult in good health. The sample was peripheral blood, taken on day 0 of AZD1222 vaccination. Here the CDR3 is given as CASSRTGENSPLHF. In nucleotides, the sequence is TGTGCCAGCAGCCGGACAGGGGAAAATTCACCCCTCCACTTT. When the CDR3 is completed using the reference TRBV7-9 and TRBJ1-6 genes on either side, the full variable domain is DTGVSQNPRHKITKRGQNVTFRCDPISEHNRLYWYRQTLGQGPEFLTYFQNEAQLEKSRLLSDRFSAERPKGSFSTLEIQRTEQGDSAMYLCASSRTGENSPLHFGNGTRLTVT.